This T cell receptor (beta chain) was recorded in a study of CD8 T cells in ankylosing spondylitis. Quantitative 5'-RACE with molecular barcodes produced the TCR beta libraries. From the 5' RACE reads, TCRdb called clonotypes with MiXCR, one entry per CDR3 protein. The sample lists fewer than 250,000 distinct CDR3 sequences, 20% to 30% occurring once. This clonotype was recorded at least ten times. Its matching antigen is unknown. This CDR3 comprises 15 residues. The V end lost 2 bases, the J end lost 5 bases, and 16 bases lay between the germline ends. CDR1 is LGHNA and CDR2 is YSLEER in the germline V gene. Findings and caveats of the study: Disease-linked clones were reportedly significantly enriched in matched ankylosing spondylitis synovial fluid.

This sequence joins TRBV4-3 and TRBJ2-7; D might be TRBD1 (5 bases). The sequenced material came from blood, either unsorted or a sorted T cell fraction (not recorded which). The clonotype comes from a male donor with ankylosing spondylitis or in good health (not recorded which). CDR3 bases: TGCGCCAGCAGCCAACTCAGGGCCCCCACGGACGAGCAGTACTTC. Encoded protein: CASSQLRAPTDEQYF.